Listed here are 7 T cell receptor beta chains from one sample, sequenced in a study of blood T cell repertoires in COVID-19. Produced via immunoSEQ multiplex PCR; TCRdb's table is partial and in-frame only. The sample contains roughly 230,000 clones, around 81% of which appear only once. The source material was PBMCs or T cells enriched from blood (not recorded which). The source is a man in his forties or fifties who had recovered from COVID-19.

This sequence joins TRBV3-1 (or the pseudogene TRBV3-2) and TRBJ2-3, with D maybe TRBD2 (5 bases). Trimming removed 11 bases at V and 0 bases at J, with 18 bases between. This CDR3 comprises 15 residues. The germline gives CDR1 LGHDT, CDR2 YNNKEL (reference sequence). Here the CDR3 DNA reads TGTGCCGTAGAGCCCTGGGGAGCTAGCACAGATACGCAGTATTTT. This encodes CAVEPWGASTDTQYF.

The rearrangement links TRBV7-8 to TRBJ2-7; D is ambiguous. This CDR3 is built from 11 residues. Per germline, CDR1 SGHVS and CDR2 FQNEAQ. Deletions cut 3 bases from V and 2 bases from J, with 2 bases between. CDR3: CASSFTYEQYF. The CDR3 nucleotides are TGTGCCAGCAGCTTCACCTACGAGCAGTACTTC.

The chain recombines TRBV27 with TRBJ1-1, with TRBD1 identical over 8 bases. V lost 3 bases and J lost 10; bases outside the gene matches: 7. This CDR3 comprises 13 residues. Germline-derived CDR1 and CDR2 are MNHEY and SMNVEV (reference sequence). The chain's CDR3 is CASSFLGQGGAFF. Here the CDR3 DNA reads TGTGCCAGCAGTTTCCTTGGACAGGGAGGAGCTTTCTTT.

J is TRBJ1-4 and V is TRBV19; 8 nucleotides align to TRBD1. J was trimmed by 8 bases and V by 6 bases; bases with no gene match: 11. From germline, CDR1 is LNHDA and CDR2 SQIVND (reference sequence). The CDR3 covers 15 residues. The CDR3 spells CASSPAQGGGEKLFF. The CDR3, as DNA: TGTGCCAGTAGCCCCGCACAGGGGGGCGGCGAAAAACTGTTTTTT.

V usage is TRBV7-9 and J usage is TRBJ1-2; weak D call: TRBD1 (5 bases). Germline CDR1 is SEHNR and CDR2 is FQNEAQ (reference sequence). The CDR3 spans 14 residues. Between the trimmed V and J ends, which lost 3 bases and 7 bases, there was a span of 15 bases. This chain's CDR3 is CASSLPGDWGGYTF. Here the CDR3 DNA reads TGTGCCAGCAGCTTGCCGGGGGATTGGGGTGGCTACACCTTC.

The chain recombines TRBV6-6 with TRBJ1-6, with no clear D. Between the trimmed V and J ends, which lost 6 bases and 7 bases, there was a span of 13 bases. In germline, CDR1 is MNHNY, CDR2 SVGAGI (reference sequence). The CDR3 is 14 residues long. The CDR3 sequence: CASRRTQNNSPLHF. The CDR3 coding sequence is TGTGCCAGCAGAAGAACACAGAACAATTCACCCCTCCACTTT.

This clone showed up just a few times. The chain is built from TRBV5-1 and TRBJ1-2; D perhaps matches TRBD1 (5 bases). The V end was cut by 4 bases, the J end by 7 bases, with 17 bases between. This CDR3 is built from 14 residues. Germline V gives CDR1 SGHRS, CDR2 YFSETQ. CDR3 nucleotides: TGCGCCAGCAGCCCGGACCCCAGGGTTACTGGCTACACCTTC. Its protein product is CASSPDPRVTGYTF.